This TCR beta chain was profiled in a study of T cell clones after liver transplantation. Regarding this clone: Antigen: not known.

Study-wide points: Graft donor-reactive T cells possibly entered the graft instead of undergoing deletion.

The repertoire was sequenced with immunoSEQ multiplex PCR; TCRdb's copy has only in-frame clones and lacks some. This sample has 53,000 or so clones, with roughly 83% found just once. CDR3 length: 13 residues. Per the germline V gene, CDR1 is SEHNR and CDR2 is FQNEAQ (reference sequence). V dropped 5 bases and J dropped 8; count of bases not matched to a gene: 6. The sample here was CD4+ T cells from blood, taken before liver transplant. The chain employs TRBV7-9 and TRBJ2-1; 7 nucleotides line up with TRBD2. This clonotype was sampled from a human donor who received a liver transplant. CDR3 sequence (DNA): TGTGCCAGCAGCCCACCGACTAGCTATGAGCAGTTCTTC. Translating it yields CASSPPTSYEQFF.